This T cell receptor (beta chain) was profiled in a study of T cell responses to AZD1222 COVID-19 vaccine. V lost 6 bases and J lost 0, with 14 bases in between. Germline lookup yields CDR1 SNHLY and CDR2 FYNNEI. The CDR3 contains 16 residues. The method was immunoSEQ multiplex PCR; TCRdb's version includes in-frame clones alone and lacks a portion of them. Of over 120,000 clones listed, just under 95% were seen once; the top ten hold approximately 1.5%. The sample in question was peripheral blood, obtained on day 0 of AZD1222 vaccination. The gene calls are TRBV2 and TRBJ1-4; D unclear. The source is an adult in good health. As DNA, the CDR3 is TGTGCCAGCAGCGGGGTAGTTAGAGCAACTAATGAAAAACTGTTTTTT. Translating gives CASSGVVRATNEKLFF.